This section outlines one T cell receptor beta chain sequence together with its context. Its antigen is unidentified. With no exception, relapse followed autologous stem cell transplantation in all patients, and brentuximab vedotin exposure varied. The data were produced by immunoSEQ multiplex PCR, yet TCRdb's version contains in-frame clones alone and is incomplete. The sample holds around 18,000 clones, 70% to 80% seen once. The sample belongs to a study of PD-1 blockade in classical Hodgkin lymphoma. Germline V CDR1 and CDR2: GTSNPN, SVGIG (reference sequence). This CDR3 is built from 15 residues. Trimming took off 5 bases at V and 0 bases at J, with 14 bases between the two ends. The study's findings and limits: TCR diversity in CD4+, not CD8+, cells rose significantly by C4D1.

This receptor was obtained from a human donor with classical Hodgkin lymphoma. The starting material was peripheral blood mononuclear cells (PBMCs), obtained before the second cycle of nivolumab. V is TRBV30 and J is TRBJ2-4, with a tentative D call TRBD1 (5 bases). The CDR3 loop is CAWGYRGLAKNIQYF. The CDR3 bases are TGTGCCTGGGGGTATAGGGGATTAGCCAAAAACATTCAGTACTTC. Full variable domain (remainder filled in from reference TRBV30 and TRBJ2-4): SQTIHQWPATLVQPVGSPLSLECTVEGTSNPNLYWYRQAAGRGLQLLFYSVGIGQISSEVPQNLSASRPQDRQFILSSKKLLLSDSGFYLCAWGYRGLAKNIQYFGAGTRLSVL.